One and the same sample provided the 25 T cell receptor beta chains below, sequenced in a study of regulatory T cells in long-lasting Graves disease. Building the TCR beta libraries relied on iRepertoire HTBI primers, and CDR3 regions underwent Arm-PCR. MiXCR, applied by TCRdb to the multiplex PCR reads, yields one record per CDR3 protein. The table has 700,000 or so distinct CDR3 sequences, around 30% seen once. As to time point: persistent/refractory GD, antithyroid drugs over 5 years with positive TRAb. Following extraction of RNA from PBMCs, that RNA was used to make the TCR library. The source material was peripheral blood mononuclear cells (PBMCs), sampled when the disease was refractory, from a patient treated with antithyroid drugs. These TCRs come from a female donor with Graves disease.

This clonotype was detected a few times. The chain links TRBV9 to TRBJ1-2, with D possibly TRBD1 on 6 matching bases. V lost 0 bases to trimming and J lost 9 bases, with 12 bases between them. This CDR3 is built from 13 residues. The V gene's germline CDR1 is SGDLS and CDR2 YYNGEE. CDR3 residues: CASSVDHRASYTF. DNA for the CDR3: TGTGCCAGCAGCGTAGATCACAGGGCTAGCTACACCTTC.

This clonotype has just a few counts. The V call is TRBV12-3 or TRBV12-4, the J call TRBJ2-7; D possibly corresponds to TRBD2 (6 bases). This CDR3 has 15 residues. The V end was cut by 2 bases, the J end by 2 bases, with 13 bases between. CDR3 coding DNA: TGTGCCAGCAGTTTACTCGCGGGGCAGACCTACGAGCAGTACTTC. It is translated as CASSLLAGQTYEQYF.

This clonotype was counted only a few times. The chain employs TRBV6-1 and TRBJ2-2; D remains ambiguous. The germline V and J ends were trimmed by 0 bases and 8 bases, with 22 bases remaining between them. This CDR3 has 18 residues. From germline, CDR1 is MNHNS and CDR2 SASEGT. CDR3 bases: TGTGCCAGCAGTGAAGCAAGGCGGCAGAGCACCGAGGTTGGGGAGCTGTTTTTT. It encodes CASSEARRQSTEVGELFF.

In this sample, this clonotype turned up many times. The J gene is TRBJ1-1, the V gene TRBV12-5, with 9 bases lining up with TRBD1. CDR3 length equals 15 residues. The germline V gene encodes CDR1 LGHNT and CDR2 FRNRAP. The V and J ends lost 7 bases and 4 bases, in that order; junction bases with no gene match: 10. The CDR3 DNA reads TGTGCTAGTGTTTCCGAATGGGACAGGGCCACTGAAGCTTTCTTT. This gives the protein CASVSEWDRATEAFF.

There are a few counts of this clonotype. The V gene is TRBV7-6, the J gene TRBJ1-1; D is possibly TRBD1 (5 bases). Trimming stripped 7 bases from V and 11 bases from J, with 26 bases between. Germline-derived CDR1 and CDR2 are SGHVS and FNYEAQ. The CDR3 runs 15 residues. The CDR3 DNA sequence: TGTGCCAGCACCCCCATCGAGGGGCCCCTAATTGCGGCTTTCTTT. Its protein product is CASTPIEGPLIAAFF.

The chain joins TRBV6-1 to TRBJ1-1, with TRBD1 matching 11 bases. The length of the CDR3 is 13 residues. Germline loops: CDR1 MNHNS, CDR2 SASEGT. With V trimmed by 4 bases and J by 7 bases, 2 bases remained unmatched. In DNA form, the CDR3 reads TGTGCCAGCAGTGGGGGACAGGGGGATGAAGCTTTCTTT. It yields the protein CASSGGQGDEAFF.

This clonotype has just a few counts. This chain links TRBV20-1 with TRBJ2-7; D may be TRBD2 (5 bases). The CDR3 spans 15 residues. Per germline, CDR1 DFQATT and CDR2 SNEGSKA (reference sequence). The V end was cut by 0 bases, the J end by 2 bases, with 14 bases between. Here the CDR3 reads CSARDLRTGTYEQYF. The CDR3, as DNA: TGCAGTGCTAGAGATCTGAGGACTGGGACCTACGAGCAGTACTTC.

The chain links TRBV12-3 or TRBV12-4 to TRBJ2-2, with a weak D call TRBD1 (5 bases). This CDR3 is built from 16 residues. Between the trimmed V and J ends, which lost 6 bases and 7 bases, there was a span of 21 bases. The CDR3 loop is CASSLIQAGSGGELFF. Here the CDR3 DNA reads TGTGCCAGCAGCCTTATACAGGCAGGGTCGGGCGGGGAGCTGTTTTTT.

This clonotype was seen many times. V usage is TRBV24-1 and J usage is TRBJ2-5, with D unclear. V was shortened by 0 bases and J by 0 bases, with 7 bases between the two germline ends. Germline CDR1 reads KGHDR; CDR2 reads SFDVKD. This CDR3 contains 15 residues. CDR3 in amino acids: CATSDLVGNQETQYF. The CDR3 region has the DNA TGTGCCACCAGTGATTTGGTAGGAAACCAAGAGACCCAGTACTTC.

In DNA, the CDR3 is TGTGCCATCAGTGAGGGGCCTAGTCCTACGGAGCAGTACTTC. Translating it yields CAISEGPSPTEQYF. J is TRBJ2-7 and V is TRBV10-3; D is uncertain. This CDR3 region has 14 residues. Trimming took off 2 bases at V and 7 bases at J, with 15 bases between the two ends. Germline V lookup: CDR1 ENHRY, CDR2 SYGVKD.

This clonotype has a single count. This chain connects TRBV30 to TRBJ1-2; 8 bases are shared with TRBD1. This CDR3 has 15 amino acids. Germline V gene lookup returns CDR1 GTSNPN and CDR2 SVGIG (reference sequence). V shed 1 base and J 7 bases; nucleotides not matched to a gene: 11. CDR3 residues: CAWSDGIRGRTGYTF. In DNA form, the CDR3 reads TGTGCCTGGAGTGATGGTATCAGGGGGCGTACTGGCTACACCTTC.

The rearrangement links TRBV6-5 to TRBJ2-3; D gene uncertain. The CDR3 contains 17 residues. The V end was cut by 2 bases, the J end by 2 bases, with 17 bases between. In germline, CDR1 is MNHEY, CDR2 SVGAGI. For the CDR3, the DNA is TGTGCCAGCAGTTACAAAGGGTTAAGGGCGTTCACAGATACGCAGTATTTT. It specifies CASSYKGLRAFTDTQYF.

In its sample, this clonotype was seen a few times. This rearrangement joins TRBV19 to TRBJ1-1; TRBD1 matches 12 bases. Germline-derived CDR1 and CDR2 are LNHDA and SQIVND (reference sequence). CDR3 length: 16 amino acids. V shed 5 bases and J 4 bases; nucleotides not matched to a gene: 8. In DNA form, the CDR3 reads TGTGCCAGTAGTGCTAGGGACAGGGGGCCCGTCACTGAAGCTTTCTTT. It encodes CASSARDRGPVTEAFF. Complete variable domain (other parts from reference TRBV19 and TRBJ1-1): DGGITQSPKYLFRKEGQNVTLSCEQNLNHDAMYWYRQDPGQGLRLIYYSQIVNDFQKGDIAEGYSVSREKKESFPLTVTSAQKNPTAFYLCASSARDRGPVTEAFFGQGTRLTVV.

The chain recombines TRBV12-3 or TRBV12-4 with TRBJ1-2, with D unresolved. The CDR3 is 13 amino acids. V was shortened by 5 bases and J by 1 base, with 8 bases between the two germline ends. DNA of the CDR3: TGTGCCAGCAGTGCGACCATTAACTATGGCTACACCTTC. It codes for CASSATINYGYTF.

This clonotype has a handful of counts. V and J are TRBV7-9 and TRBJ1-1, with 7 positions matching TRBD1. This CDR3 is built from 13 residues. The J segment lost 5 bases and the V segment lost 5 bases, leaving 5 bases of the junction unmatched. The germline V gene has CDR1 SEHNR and CDR2 FQNEAQ (reference sequence). In nucleotides, the CDR3 is TGTGCCAGCAGCGAACAGGGGACAACTGAAGCTTTCTTT. Translating it yields CASSEQGTTEAFF.

This clonotype appeared a few times. V usage is TRBV20-1 and J usage is TRBJ1-1; 11 nucleotides line up with TRBD1. The germline V gene encodes CDR1 DFQATT and CDR2 SNEGSKA (reference sequence). The V segment lost 5 bases and the J segment 5 bases; nucleotides outside the gene matches: 4. The CDR3 length is 13 residues. The CDR3 region has the DNA TGCAGTGCTCCCGGGACAGGGGGTACTGAAGCTTTCTTT. Translating gives CSAPGTGGTEAFF.

This sequence joins TRBV7-2 and TRBJ2-2; 10 bases align to TRBD2. The CDR3 loop spans 16 amino acids. V lost 1 base to trimming and J lost 6 bases; unmatched junction nucleotides: 5. Germline lookup yields CDR1 SGHTA and CDR2 FQGNSA. CDR3 sequence reads: CASSLDGLAGAGELFF. The CDR3 nucleotides read TGTGCCAGCAGCTTAGACGGCCTAGCGGGAGCCGGGGAGCTGTTTTTT.

The rearrangement links TRBV3-1 to TRBJ1-1, with D unclear. The CDR3 totals 14 residues. The germline V gene encodes CDR1 LGHDT and CDR2 YNNKEL (reference sequence). V was pared by 0 bases and J by 6 bases, with 11 bases between. CDR3 amino acids: CASSQDGGSAEAFF. CDR3 bases: TGTGCCAGCAGCCAAGACGGAGGGTCGGCTGAAGCTTTCTTT.

V usage is TRBV7-9 and J usage is TRBJ1-3; D may be TRBD1 (6 bases). The CDR3 loop spans 15 amino acids. With 5 bases removed from V and 3 bases from J, the gap between germline ends came to 14 bases. Germline CDR1 and CDR2: SEHNR and FQNEAQ (reference sequence). The CDR3 DNA sequence: TGTGCCAGCAGCCTTACAGGGTCTGATGGAAACACCATATATTTT. It encodes CASSLTGSDGNTIYF.

This clonotype appeared a few times. This chain joins TRBV20-1 and TRBJ1-1; tentative D call: TRBD1 (6 bases). Germline assignment: CDR1 DFQATT and CDR2 SNEGSKA (reference sequence). Trimming removed 7 bases from V and 4 bases from J, with 22 bases in between. The CDR3 sequence is 15 residues long. The CDR3 here is CSVRGGTREGTEAFF. For the CDR3, the DNA is TGCAGTGTTCGAGGGGGGACAAGGGAGGGCACTGAAGCTTTCTTT.

This chain uses TRBV5-1 with TRBJ2-1, with TRBD2 matching 11 bases. J lost 0 bases, V lost 2 bases, and 4 bases had no gene match. Germline CDR1 SGHRS, CDR2 YFSETQ. The CDR3 consists of 17 residues. CDR3 sequence reads: CASSFGLAGTSYNEQFF. The CDR3 DNA follows: TGCGCCAGCAGCTTCGGACTAGCGGGCACCTCCTACAATGAGCAGTTCTTC.

In its sample, this clonotype was seen a few times. The genes are TRBV7-6 and TRBJ2-7; a possible D gene is TRBD1 (5 bases). The CDR3 covers 17 residues. Germline CDR1 is SGHVS and CDR2 is FNYEAQ. Trimming took off 2 bases at V and 0 bases at J, with 17 bases between the two ends. The CDR3 DNA is TGTGCCAGCAGCTTACTAGGTTCAGACAGTAGCTCCTACGAGCAGTACTTC. It is translated as CASSLLGSDSSSYEQYF.

This clonotype turned up a few times. A much larger clone sits a single nucleotide away, making a read error possible. J is TRBJ1-5 and V is TRBV2; TRBD1 matches at 8 bases. Germline CDR1 reads SNHLY; CDR2 reads FYNNEI. The V gene end was trimmed by 4 bases and the J gene end by 6 bases; junction bases not matched to a gene: 5. The length of the CDR3 is 14 residues. This CDR3 is CASSATGGGQPQHF. As DNA, the CDR3 is TGTGCCAGCAGTGCTACAGGGGGAGGTCAGCCCCAGCATTTT.

This clonotype has only a few counts. The chain couples TRBV6-1 to TRBJ1-5, with unresolved D. From germline, CDR1 is MNHNS and CDR2 SASEGT. This CDR3 spans 14 amino acids. Trimming took off 3 bases at V and 0 bases at J, with 6 bases between the two ends. In DNA, the CDR3 is TGTGCCAGCAGTGATGGGTTTAGCAATCAGCCCCAGCATTTT. Residues: CASSDGFSNQPQHF.

This clonotype was observed at least ten times. V usage is TRBV2 and J usage is TRBJ1-1; D might be TRBD1 (5 bases). Germline V gives CDR1 SNHLY, CDR2 FYNNEI. Trimming cost V 5 bases and J 0 bases, with 10 bases left between them. The CDR3 spans 14 residues. DNA of the CDR3: TGTGCCAGCAGTTCTTTGGGGGTGAACACTGAAGCTTTCTTT. Translation: CASSSLGVNTEAFF. The variable domain in full, completed from reference TRBV2 and TRBJ1-1, reads EPEVTQTPSHQVTQMGQEVILRCVPISNHLYFYWYRQILGQKVEFLVSFYNNEISEKSEIFDDQFSVERPDGSNFTLKIRSTKLEDSAMYFCASSSLGVNTEAFFGQGTRLTVV.